Below are 27 T cell receptor beta chains sequenced from a single sample in a study of regulatory T cells in long-lasting Graves disease (dated by TCRdb to the early 2020s). Per the publication, the time point label means: newly diagnosed GD, antithyroid drugs for less than 3 months. For both TCR sequencing and RNA sequencing, RNA was extracted from PBMCs in TRIzol. The library was produced with multiplex PCR. Instrument used: Illumina HiSeq 4000. To build TCR beta libraries, CDR3 regions were amplified by Arm-PCR using iRepertoire HTBI primers. The public reads were reanalyzed by TCRdb: fastp trimming at Q25, MiXCR alignment, in-frame beta chains only. All rows with the same CDR3 protein become a single entry with the most common DNA and genes. In all, the sample holds around 480,000 distinct CDR3 sequences, and 15% to 20% of those were seen once. Of the sample, around 25% falls within the top ten clones.

These sequences were also reported in another study, on T cells in Graves' hyperthyroidism and ophthalmopathy.

The sequenced sample was peripheral blood mononuclear cells (PBMCs), obtained at new diagnosis, from a patient treated with antithyroid drugs. These receptors were collected from a woman aged 35 to 59 with Graves disease. Donor details come from another sample of the same person, matched by shared clones.

This clonotype was recorded many times. The chain carries TRBV3-1 and TRBJ2-1; possibly TRBD1 for D (5 bases). Between the trimmed V and J ends, which lost 3 bases and 7 bases, there was a span of 13 bases. Per the germline V gene, CDR1 is LGHDT and CDR2 is YNNKEL (reference sequence). The CDR3 is made up of 14 amino acids. CDR3 loop: CASSHSAGFNEQFF. CDR3 DNA: TGTGCCAGCAGCCACTCCGCAGGGTTTAATGAGCAGTTCTTC.

The chain links TRBV3-1 to TRBJ2-7; D is ambiguous. Trimming cost V 4 bases and J 1 base, with 11 bases left between them. The CDR3 length is 14 residues. Germline CDR1 and CDR2: LGHDT and YNNKEL (reference sequence). CDR3 in amino acids: CASSLRTESYEQYF. The CDR3 DNA is TGTGCCAGCAGCCTAAGAACCGAATCCTACGAGCAGTACTTC.

This clonotype was observed many times. The V and J genes are TRBV12-3 or TRBV12-4 and TRBJ2-3, with 8 bases aligning to TRBD2. V shed 8 bases, J shed 0 bases, and the junction held 4 bases outside the gene matches. This CDR3 region has 14 residues. The CDR3 DNA is TGTGCCAGCGGCCAGCGGGGGAGCACAGATACGCAGTATTTT. It codes for CASGQRGSTDTQYF.

This clonotype has just a few counts. J is TRBJ2-5 and V is TRBV25-1; 14 nucleotides match TRBD2. With V trimmed by 6 bases and J by 4 bases, 4 bases remained unmatched. CDR3 length equals 15 residues. The germline gives CDR1 MGHDK, CDR2 SYGVNS. CDR3 region: CASRTGTSGGETQYF. The DNA of the CDR3 is TGTGCCAGCAGGACCGGGACTAGCGGGGGAGAGACCCAGTACTTC.

The V gene is TRBV20-1, the J gene TRBJ2-7, with 8 bases fitting TRBD1. The germline CDR1 and CDR2 sequences are DFQATT and SNEGSKA (reference sequence). V gave up 0 bases and J gave up 0 bases; unmatched junction bases: 13. CDR3 length: 18 amino acids. The CDR3 here is CSARDMGTGIPISYEQYF. CDR3 sequence (DNA): TGCAGTGCTAGAGATATGGGGACAGGTATTCCCATCTCCTACGAGCAGTACTTC.

This clonotype was detected many times. J is TRBJ1-2 and V is TRBV30, with 8 bases fitting TRBD1. Germline-derived CDR1 and CDR2 are GTSNPN and SVGIG (reference sequence). J gave up 4 bases and V 0 bases, and 4 bases lay outside the gene matches. The CDR3 runs to 14 residues. As DNA, the CDR3 is TGTGCCTGGAGTGTAGGACAGGGACGCTATGGCTACACCTTC. Residues: CAWSVGQGRYGYTF.

This clonotype has a count of ten or more. This chain joins TRBV28 and TRBJ2-5; perhaps D is TRBD1 or TRBD2 (6 bases each). The CDR3 is made up of 13 amino acids. Germline V CDR1 and CDR2: MDHEN, SYDVKM. The V end lost 7 bases, the J end lost 5 bases, and 14 bases lay between the germline ends. CDR3 loop: CASTRGLGETQYF. CDR3 coding DNA: TGTGCCAGCACCCGGGGGCTAGGTGAGACCCAGTACTTC.

This clonotype turned up a few times. The J gene is TRBJ2-6, the V gene TRBV10-3; no clear D gene. V was cut by 1 base and J by 1 base, with 5 bases left in between. Germline CDR1 is ENHRY and CDR2 is SYGVKD. The CDR3 spans 15 residues. CDR3 sequence: CAISEYGSGANVLTF. DNA of the CDR3: TGTGCCATCAGTGAGTACGGATCTGGGGCCAACGTCCTGACTTTC.

A few counts support this clonotype. The chain combines TRBV27 with TRBJ1-1, with TRBD1 as a possible D gene (5 bases). CDR1 MNHEY and CDR2 SMNVEV come from the germline V gene (reference sequence). V was clipped by 4 bases and J by 11 bases, with 17 bases between them. The CDR3 contains 13 residues. The CDR3 sequence is CASSWDLRGEAFF. Here the CDR3 DNA reads TGTGCCAGCAGTTGGGACTTGAGAGGGGAGGCTTTCTTT.

This clonotype was recorded a few times. This chain uses TRBV3-1 with TRBJ1-5; D perhaps matches TRBD1 (5 bases). Looked up from germline, CDR1 is LGHDT and CDR2 is YNNKEL (reference sequence). The CDR3 spans 16 residues. The germline V and J ends were trimmed by 4 bases and 1 base, with 14 bases remaining between them. The DNA of the CDR3 is TGTGCCAGCAGCCCTGGGGGGGGACCCAGCAATCAGCCCCAGCATTTT. Its translation: CASSPGGGPSNQPQHF.

The V call is TRBV19, the J call TRBJ2-3; D possibly matches TRBD1 or TRBD2 (6 bases each). The germline V gene encodes CDR1 LNHDA and CDR2 SQIVND (reference sequence). CDR3 length: 15 residues. The V end was cut by 4 bases, the J end by 0 bases, with 11 bases between. This CDR3 reads CASSRGAQSTDTQYF. The CDR3 DNA sequence: TGTGCCAGTAGTAGGGGGGCCCAAAGCACAGATACGCAGTATTTT.

There are many counts of this clonotype. This chain connects TRBV6-2 or TRBV6-3 to TRBJ2-7, with TRBD1 as a possible D gene (6 bases). V was trimmed by 2 bases and J by 5 bases, leaving 13 bases between them. The CDR3 loop spans 14 amino acids. CDR1 is MNHEY and CDR2 is SVGEGT in the germline V gene. The CDR3 sequence is CASSYIRQEDEQYF. The CDR3 coding sequence is TGTGCCAGCAGTTACATCAGACAGGAGGACGAGCAGTACTTC.

This clonotype was recorded at least ten times. The chain employs TRBV20-1 and TRBJ1-1, with D uncertain. The CDR3 consists of 14 residues. Germline CDR1 and CDR2: DFQATT and SNEGSKA (reference sequence). V shed 3 bases and J shed 0 bases, with 11 bases lying between them. CDR3 amino acids: CSARAGGLNTEAFF. The CDR3 DNA follows: TGCAGTGCTAGGGCAGGCGGCTTGAACACTGAAGCTTTCTTT.

This clonotype was counted once. This is likely an artifact of a read error, given a far larger clone one base away. The CDR3 DNA follows: TGTGCCAGCAGCCAAGAGAAGGGGACGAAGACCCAGTACTTC. Translation: CASSQEKGTKTQYF. V gene TRBV6-2 or TRBV6-3 combines with J gene TRBJ2-3; tentatively, D is TRBD1 or TRBD2 (5 bases each). The closer fit of TRBJ2-5 to the DNA end suggests the J call may be wrong. The CDR3 covers 14 residues. The V gene's germline CDR1 is MNHEY and CDR2 SVGEGT.

CDR3 bases: TGTGCCAGCAGCTCCGGGACTGTAATATCTGAAGCTTTCTTT. The encoded protein is CASSSGTVISEAFF. The V call is TRBV5-5, the J call TRBJ1-1; possible D gene TRBD1, 5 bases. V lost 3 bases and J 6 bases, leaving 15 bases between the germline ends. Germline values: CDR1 SGHKS, CDR2 YYEKEE (reference sequence). The CDR3 extends over 14 amino acids.

This clonotype was observed at least ten times. This sequence joins TRBV11-2 and TRBJ2-5, with D perhaps TRBD2 (6 bases). The end of the DNA fits TRBJ2-1 better, so the J call may be wrong. The CDR3 contains 16 residues. Germline V gene data show CDR1 as SGHAT and CDR2 as FQNNGV. Here the CDR3 DNA reads TGTGCCAGCAGCCTCCAGGGACGATGGGGGGACAATGAGCAGTTCTTC. Its translation: CASSLQGRWGDNEQFF.

This clonotype was observed at least ten times. The chain links TRBV28 to TRBJ2-1, with D perhaps matching TRBD2 (7 bases). Germline V gene data show CDR1 as MDHEN and CDR2 as SYDVKM. With 11 bases removed from V and 8 bases from J, the gap between germline ends came to 22 bases. The CDR3 runs 14 residues. CDR3 residues: CAVTSEQGGDEQFF. CDR3 nucleotides: TGTGCCGTAACGTCAGAACAGGGAGGGGATGAGCAGTTCTTC.

This chain joins TRBV5-5 and TRBJ2-3; TRBD2 might be the D (5 bases). The CDR3 is made up of 16 amino acids. Trimming removed 0 bases at V and 0 bases at J, with 11 bases between. CDR1 is SGHKS and CDR2 is YYEKEE in the germline V gene (reference sequence). The CDR3 DNA follows: TGTGCCAGCAGCTTGGGCGTGAGCGGTAGCACAGATACGCAGTATTTT. This codes for CASSLGVSGSTDTQYF. The full variable domain, completed using reference TRBV5-5 and TRBJ2-3, is DAGVTQSPTHLIKTRGQQVTLRCSPISGHKSVSWYQQVLGQGPQFIFQYYEKEERGRGNFPDRFSARQFPNYSSELNVNALLLGDSALYLCASSLGVSGSTDTQYFGPGTRLTVL.

This clonotype has a count of ten or more. The chain links TRBV5-1 to TRBJ2-1; the D gene is possibly TRBD2 (7 bases). The germline gives CDR1 SGHRS, CDR2 YFSETQ. With 3 bases removed from V and 5 bases from J, the gap between germline ends came to 12 bases. This CDR3 is built from 14 residues. CDR3 protein: CASSSQGGNNEQFF. CDR3 sequence (DNA): TGCGCCAGCAGCTCACAGGGAGGGAACAATGAGCAGTTCTTC.

For this clonotype: This may come from a read error, since a much larger clone is one base off. This chain uses TRBV28 with TRBJ2-2; the D call may be TRBD1 or TRBD2 (5 bases each). The CDR3 has 12 residues. The germline gives CDR1 MDHEN, CDR2 SYDVKM. CDR3 bases: TGTGCCAGCGGGGGACCGACCGGGGAGCTGCTTTTT. Translated, it gives CASGGPTGELLF.

This clonotype was observed many times. The V and J genes are TRBV5-5 and TRBJ2-5, with a possible D match to TRBD2 (6 bases). This CDR3 spans 16 amino acids. Trimming took 2 bases from V and 3 from J, leaving 17 bases between them. The germline CDR1 and CDR2 sequences are SGHKS and YYEKEE (reference sequence). CDR3 DNA sequence: TGTGCCAGCAGCTTTCTGACCTCCTCGGGGGAAGAGACCCAGTACTTC. The encoded protein is CASSFLTSSGEETQYF.

In its sample, this clonotype was seen many times. The rearrangement joins TRBV12-3 or TRBV12-4 to TRBJ2-1; D unresolved. The CDR3 length is 14 residues. V was trimmed by 1 base and J by 4 bases, leaving 8 bases between them. The chain's CDR3 is CASSLEAQYNEQFF. In DNA, the CDR3 is TGTGCCAGCAGTTTAGAGGCACAATACAATGAGCAGTTCTTC.

The rearrangement joins TRBV29-1 to TRBJ1-1; D gene ambiguous. Germline CDR1 is SQVTM and CDR2 is ANQGSEA. This CDR3 comprises 10 residues. Trimming removed 7 bases at V and 0 bases at J, with 3 bases between. CDR3 nucleotides: TGCAGCGGCCTGAACACTGAAGCTTTCTTT. This gives the protein CSGLNTEAFF.

This sequence joins TRBV5-1 and TRBJ2-3; weak D call: TRBD2 (5 bases). Germline CDR1 SGHRS, CDR2 YFSETQ. V was clipped by 8 bases and J by 2 bases, with 12 bases between them. This CDR3 has 13 amino acids. The CDR3 loop is CASTRADTDTQYF. The CDR3 nucleotides are TGCGCCAGTACGCGGGCAGACACAGATACGCAGTATTTT.

At least ten counts were recorded for this clonotype. The chain has TRBV3-1 and TRBJ2-5; D unclear. The germline gives CDR1 LGHDT, CDR2 YNNKEL (reference sequence). This CDR3 comprises 13 residues. Trimming cost V 5 bases and J 2 bases, with 9 bases left between them. In DNA form, the CDR3 reads TGTGCCAGCAGCGGCAGGATACAAGAGACCCAGTACTTC. Encoded protein: CASSGRIQETQYF.

This clonotype was seen only a few times. The V and J genes are TRBV6-5 and TRBJ1-5; tentatively, D is TRBD1 (5 bases). CDR3 length: 14 residues. The ends were cut back, 2 bases at V and 4 bases at J, with 9 bases in the middle. Per germline, CDR1 MNHEY and CDR2 SVGAGI. The CDR3 reads CASSYNRLNQPQHF. The CDR3 coding sequence is TGTGCCAGCAGTTACAACAGGCTTAATCAGCCCCAGCATTTT.

Regarding this clonotype: With a far larger clone one base away, a read error is the likely cause. Since no conserved phenylalanine or tryptophan closes the CDR3, a read error is the likely cause. This chain connects TRBV2 to TRBJ2-7; D is perhaps TRBD2 (7 bases). The J call may be faulty, since TRBJ2-1 better matches the DNA end. The CDR3 runs 12 residues. The V gene's germline CDR1 is SNHLY and CDR2 FYNNEI. The CDR3 coding sequence is TGTGCCAGCATGGGGGGGCCAAGTGAGCAGTTCTCC. It is translated as CASMGGPSEQFS.